This TCR gamma chain was observed in a study of γδ T cells in repeated Plasmodium falciparum infection. Findings of the study overall: Over time and infection, Vgamma9/Vdelta2+ repertoires remained highly stable and polyclonal.

The sample holds a few counts of this clone. No antigen is known for it. A read error likely explains why the TCRdb protein, taken from a much larger clone, differs from this DNA's translation at residue 14; the protein shown is translated from the DNA. Flow sorting of PBMC yielded separate Vgamma9/Vdelta2+ and Vdelta2-negative gammadelta T cell populations for bulk repertoire analysis. TCRdb reanalyzed the multiplex PCR reads using CATT. This sample has some 30,000 gamma-chain clones; around 1.4% occur once, and the top ten carry around 19%. CDR1 and CDR2 from the germline V gene are GITISATS and ISYDGTV (reference sequence). The CDR3 is 17 amino acids.

Material for sequencing was gamma-delta T cells from blood. The chain recombines TRGV9 with TRGJP. The sequence was collected from a pool of human donors (malaria-infected and uninfected, not separated). CDR3 DNA sequence: TGTGCCTTGTGGGAGGTGTATGATAAGTTGGGCAAAAAAGTCAAGGTATTT. Amino acid sequence: CALWEVYDKLGKKVKVF.